The 28 T cell receptor beta chains reported below all come from one sample, sequenced in a study of blood T cell repertoires in COVID-19. Only in-frame clones appear in the TCRdb table, and some are missing; sequencing was by immunoSEQ multiplex PCR. The sample lists over 200,000 clones, around nine tenths occurring once. Sequenced input: peripheral blood. The receptors shown here come from a man between 40 and 49 years old who had recovered from COVID-19.

The chain recombines TRBV6-2 or TRBV6-3 with TRBJ1-1; the match to TRBD1 covers 8 bases. Looked up from germline, CDR1 is MNHEY and CDR2 is SVGEGT. J gave up 7 bases and V 1 base, and 8 bases lay outside the gene matches. The CDR3 runs 15 residues. As DNA, the CDR3 is TGTGCCAGCAGTTACTTAACAGGGGGTGCTCTTGAAGCTTTCTTT. The encoded protein is CASSYLTGGALEAFF.

As DNA, the CDR3 is TGTGCCATCAATATCGGGACATCCACCGGGGAGCTGTTTTTT. This sequence encodes CAINIGTSTGELFF. This chain connects TRBV10-3 to TRBJ2-2, with D perhaps matching TRBD1 (6 bases). CDR1 and CDR2 (germline): ENHRY, SYGVKD. The V end lost 7 bases, the J end lost 4 bases, and 13 bases lay between the germline ends. CDR3 length equals 14 residues.

V and J are TRBV27 and TRBJ2-3; D gene unclear. The CDR3 is made up of 14 amino acids. Germline CDR1 reads MNHEY; CDR2 reads SMNVEV (reference sequence). V was clipped by 2 bases and J by 2 bases, with 8 bases between them. The CDR3 here is CASSLMLVTDTQYF. In DNA form, the CDR3 reads TGTGCCAGCAGTTTAATGTTAGTCACAGATACGCAGTATTTT.

The chain couples TRBV11-2 to TRBJ1-4; unclear D gene. CDR3 length: 15 amino acids. V dropped 1 base and J dropped 3 bases, with 9 bases sitting between them. Germline lookup yields CDR1 SGHAT and CDR2 FQNNGV. DNA of the CDR3: TGTGCCAGCAGCTTAGGAGATGTTCCTAATGAAAAACTGTTTTTT. Its protein is CASSLGDVPNEKLFF.

This clone was seen a few times. J is TRBJ2-7 and V is TRBV7-2; 8 bases are a match to TRBD2. Germline CDR1 and CDR2: SGHTA and FQGNSA. CDR3 length: 15 amino acids. V lost 4 bases, J lost 2 bases, and 7 bases stayed unmatched. Here the CDR3 DNA reads TGTGCCAGCAGCTCATACGGGCGGGGGGCCTACGAGCAGTACTTC. It is translated as CASSSYGRGAYEQYF.

This sequence joins TRBV7-9 and TRBJ1-2, with TRBD1 as a possible D gene (5 bases). Germline V CDR1 and CDR2: SEHNR, FQNEAQ (reference sequence). CDR3 length: 13 amino acids. V lost 1 base, J lost 7 bases, and 10 bases lay in between. This CDR3 is CASSLVLTAGYTF. As DNA, the CDR3 is TGTGCCAGCAGCTTAGTATTGACAGCTGGCTACACCTTC.

The table lists this clone with a few counts. The chain links TRBV5-4 to TRBJ1-1, with D possibly TRBD1 on 6 matching bases. Trimming pared 4 bases from V and 3 bases from J, leaving 25 bases between. This CDR3 contains 18 residues. Per germline, CDR1 SGHNT and CDR2 YYREEE (reference sequence). The CDR3 nucleotides read TGTGCCAGCAGCCAACATCGAAGGGCGGGGGCGGAGGACACTGAAGCTTTCTTT. Encoded protein: CASSQHRRAGAEDTEAFF.

The chain recombines TRBV4-1 with TRBJ2-2, with a weak D call TRBD1 (5 bases). Between the trimmed V and J ends, which lost 1 base and 0 bases, there was a span of 12 bases. The length of the CDR3 is 17 residues. Germline loops: CDR1 MGHRA, CDR2 YSYEKL. CDR3 residues: CASSQVYRQTNTGELFF. As DNA, the CDR3 is TGCGCCAGCAGCCAAGTGTACCGACAGACGAACACCGGGGAGCTGTTTTTT.

The V call is TRBV9, the J call TRBJ1-5, with a tentative D call TRBD1 (6 bases). V gave up 0 bases and J gave up 7 bases, with 17 bases separating them. The length of the CDR3 is 16 residues. Per the germline V gene, CDR1 is SGDLS and CDR2 is YYNGEE. CDR3 coding DNA: TGTGCCAGCAGCGTAGTCCCCCACAGGGAACCACAGCCCCAGCATTTT. Its protein product is CASSVVPHREPQPQHF.

The chain has TRBV15 and TRBJ1-5; TRBD1 matches at 8 bases. Losses at the gene ends were 4 bases for V and 6 bases for J; bases not matched to a gene: 8. This CDR3 contains 15 residues. From germline, CDR1 is LNHNV and CDR2 YYDKDF (reference sequence). CDR3 nucleotide sequence: TGTGCCACCAGCATTGACAGGGGAGGAGGTCAGCCCCAGCATTTT. Amino acid sequence: CATSIDRGGGQPQHF.

This clone came up once. The genes are TRBV7-2 and TRBJ1-2, with TRBD1 matching 9 bases. The CDR3 sequence is 15 residues long. Germline V CDR1 and CDR2: SGHTA, FQGNSA. The trim removed 2 bases at V and 7 bases at J, leaving 8 bases unmatched. The CDR3 sequence: CASSLLGQGLTGYTF. The CDR3 nucleotides are TGTGCCAGCAGCTTACTGGGACAGGGATTAACTGGCTACACCTTC.

This chain joins TRBV29-1 and TRBJ1-4; the D is unclear. CDR3 length: 10 residues. CDR1 SQVTM and CDR2 ANQGSEA come from the germline V gene. Trimming stripped 4 bases from V and 7 bases from J, with 4 bases between. This CDR3 is CSVGGEKLFF. The CDR3 DNA is TGCAGCGTTGGAGGTGAAAAACTGTTTTTT.

Remarks on this clone: Other DNA variants within this sample encode the same CDR3. The chain is built from TRBV18 and TRBJ2-3; TRBD2 agrees at 9 bases. After removal of 1 base from V and 2 bases from J, the junction contained 1 base not matched to a gene. This CDR3 is 15 amino acids long. The germline V gene has CDR1 KGHSH and CDR2 LQKENI. CDR3 nucleotide sequence: TGTGCCAGCTCACCACTAGCGGGGGACACAGATACGCAGTATTTT. Protein product: CASSPLAGDTDTQYF.

This clone appeared once. This chain uses TRBV2 with TRBJ2-1; 14 nucleotides match TRBD2. CDR1 is SNHLY, CDR2 FYNNEI, per germline. The V segment lost 10 bases and the J segment 0 bases; nucleotides outside the gene matches: 8. This CDR3 has 17 amino acids. CDR3 sequence (DNA): TGTGCCAACTCCGGGACTAGCGGGGGAAGCTCCTACAATGAGCAGTTCTTC. Translation gives CANSGTSGGSSYNEQFF.

The V gene is TRBV19, the J gene TRBJ2-4; 7 positions agree with TRBD2. Germline CDR1 and CDR2: LNHDA and SQIVND (reference sequence). This CDR3 contains 15 residues. V trimming: 3 bases; J trimming: 8 bases; junction bases outside the gene matches: 10. The CDR3 DNA follows: TGTGCCAGTAGTATTAAGGGAGGGGCGGAGTACATTCAGTACTTC. Its protein product is CASSIKGGAEYIQYF.

In regard to this clone: This sample includes further DNA sequences coding for the same CDR3. The chain combines TRBV6-5 with TRBJ2-7, with 8 bases matching TRBD2. Germline lookup yields CDR1 MNHEY and CDR2 SVGAGI. The trim removed 0 bases at V and 0 bases at J, leaving 1 base unmatched. The CDR3 totals 15 residues. The DNA of the CDR3 is TGTGCCAGCAGTTACTCCGGGACTAGCTCCTACGAGCAGTACTTC. It is translated as CASSYSGTSSYEQYF.

The chain joins TRBV11-1 to TRBJ1-4; D unclear. Trimming pared 1 base from V and 3 bases from J, leaving 9 bases between. Germline-derived CDR1 and CDR2 are SGHAT and FQDESV (reference sequence). This CDR3 is built from 15 residues. The CDR3 loop is CASSLDANSNEKLFF. CDR3 DNA: TGTGCCAGCAGCTTAGACGCGAATTCTAATGAAAAACTGTTTTTT.

The chain joins TRBV11-2 to TRBJ2-5, with 9 bases lining up with TRBD2. The germline CDR1 and CDR2 sequences are SGHAT and FQNNGV. This CDR3 is 17 amino acids long. Losses at the gene ends were 1 base for V and 5 bases for J; bases not matched to a gene: 11. CDR3 in DNA: TGTGCCAGCAGCTTAGGATGGTCAGCGGGGGGCCAGGAGACCCAGTACTTC. Translating it yields CASSLGWSAGGQETQYF.

The chain combines TRBV19 with TRBJ2-7, with a tentative D call TRBD1 (5 bases). Germline CDR1 and CDR2: LNHDA and SQIVND (reference sequence). Trimming stripped 6 bases from V and 3 bases from J, with 15 bases between. The CDR3 has 14 amino acids. The CDR3 protein is CASSIPGSGYEQYF. Written as DNA, the CDR3 is TGTGCCAGTAGCATTCCAGGGTCTGGCTACGAGCAGTACTTC.

J is TRBJ2-4 and V is TRBV6-2 or TRBV6-3; D is unresolved. The germline V gene has CDR1 MNHEY and CDR2 SVGEGT. There are 15 residues in the CDR3. V dropped 5 bases and J dropped 0 bases, with 11 bases sitting between them. The DNA for the CDR3 is TGTGCCAGCAGTATTCCTACCCTAGCCAAAAACATTCAGTACTTC. Translation gives CASSIPTLAKNIQYF.

The V gene is TRBV7-2, the J gene TRBJ2-5, with D perhaps TRBD2 (5 bases). V was trimmed by 4 bases and J by 1 base, leaving 13 bases between them. The CDR3 consists of 15 residues. Germline CDR1 is SGHTA and CDR2 is FQGNSA. This CDR3 is CASSYFQGLQETQYF. The DNA of the CDR3 is TGTGCCAGCAGCTATTTTCAAGGACTCCAAGAGACCCAGTACTTC.

The rearrangement joins TRBV6-5 to TRBJ1-2, with TRBD1 as a possible D gene (6 bases). CDR1 MNHEY and CDR2 SVGAGI come from the germline V gene. The CDR3 consists of 13 residues. The V end lost 8 bases, the J end lost 4 bases, and 14 bases lay between the germline ends. As DNA, the CDR3 is TGTGCCAGCCCGGGACAAACGAGCTATGGCTACACCTTC. Amino acids: CASPGQTSYGYTF.

The chain combines TRBV2 with TRBJ2-6; possible D gene TRBD1, 5 bases. The CDR3 totals 19 residues. V lost 1 base to trimming and J lost 0 bases, with 16 bases between them. CDR1 is SNHLY and CDR2 is FYNNEI in the germline V gene. In DNA, the CDR3 is TGTGCCAGCAGTGAAGTCCGGTGGACAAAAAGCTCTGGGGCCAACGTCCTGACTTTC. Translated: CASSEVRWTKSSGANVLTF.

The V gene is TRBV7-2, the J gene TRBJ1-1; no clear D gene. Germline values: CDR1 SGHTA, CDR2 FQGNSA. The germline V and J ends were trimmed by 4 bases and 3 bases, with 18 bases remaining between them. This CDR3 contains 16 residues. CDR3 region: CASSSWTVGRDTEAFF. CDR3 coding DNA: TGTGCCAGCAGCTCCTGGACCGTGGGGAGGGACACTGAAGCTTTCTTT.

This chain uses TRBV7-2 with TRBJ2-3, with D possibly matching TRBD2 (5 bases). V gave up 6 bases and J gave up 7 bases, with 14 bases separating them. The CDR3 contains 13 residues. Germline V lookup: CDR1 SGHTA, CDR2 FQGNSA. CDR3 nucleotide sequence: TGTGCCAGCAGGAGACCCCCCGGGAATACGCAGTATTTT. It yields the protein CASRRPPGNTQYF.

This sequence joins TRBV7-2 and TRBJ2-6; TRBD1 agrees at 9 bases. J gave up 0 bases and V 5 bases, and 8 bases lay outside the gene matches. There are 18 residues in the CDR3. CDR1 is SGHTA and CDR2 is FQGNSA in the germline V gene. The CDR3 sequence is CASSQWTGAFSGANVLTF. In DNA form, the CDR3 reads TGTGCCAGCAGCCAGTGGACAGGGGCCTTCTCTGGGGCCAACGTCCTGACTTTC.

The chain has TRBV19 and TRBJ1-5; D possibly corresponds to TRBD1 (6 bases). Trimming took off 9 bases at V and 0 bases at J, with 18 bases between the two ends. The CDR3 spans 16 residues. Germline CDR1 reads LNHDA; CDR2 reads SQIVND (reference sequence). CDR3 sequence (DNA): TGTGCCAGCAACTCAAGGGGGGACTATAGCAATCAGCCCCAGCATTTT. Translated, it gives CASNSRGDYSNQPQHF.

The chain employs TRBV5-4 and TRBJ2-7; 10 bases are a match to TRBD1. The length of the CDR3 is 15 residues. Germline CDR1 SGHNT, CDR2 YYREEE (reference sequence). The V gene end was trimmed by 3 bases and the J gene end by 4 bases; junction bases not matched to a gene: 7. CDR3 residues: CASSYPGQGSYEQYF. The CDR3 region has the DNA TGTGCCAGCAGCTATCCGGGACAGGGGTCTTACGAGCAGTACTTC.